These 22 T cell receptor beta chains were sequenced from one sample in a study of human versus mouse CDR3 diversity and MHC coevolution. Profiling relied on immunoSEQ multiplex PCR, and the TCRdb table lists in-frame clones only, not all of them. This sample has 60,000 to 95,000 clones; 92% occur once, and the top ten carry about 0.14%. Sequenced: naive CD4+ T cells from blood. Regarding subset: CD45RO-negative CD62L-positive naive CD4 T cells. Every receptor here comes from a person aged 25 to 69 in good health.

The chain carries TRBV28 and TRBJ2-7; tentative D call: TRBD1 (6 bases). Germline loops: CDR1 MDHEN, CDR2 SYDVKM. The CDR3 consists of 13 residues. V was shortened by 2 bases and J by 10 bases, with 15 bases between the two germline ends. The CDR3 sequence is CASSLEARGTQYF. The CDR3 DNA sequence: TGTGCCAGCAGTTTAGAGGCCAGGGGAACTCAGTACTTC.

The J gene is TRBJ1-4, the V gene TRBV5-8; TRBD1 agrees at 8 bases. Germline V gene data show CDR1 as SGHTS and CDR2 as YDEGEE. J gave up 6 bases and V 0 bases, and 7 bases lay outside the gene matches. The CDR3 covers 16 residues. This CDR3 reads CASSLGQGMMDEKLFF. CDR3 sequence (DNA): TGTGCCAGCAGCTTGGGACAGGGGATGATGGATGAAAAACTGTTTTTT.

The V and J genes are TRBV30 and TRBJ2-3; D is perhaps TRBD2 (6 bases). The CDR3 is 15 residues long. CDR1 and CDR2 from the germline V gene are GTSNPN and SVGIG (reference sequence). The germline V and J ends were trimmed by 2 bases and 3 bases, with 15 bases remaining between them. The CDR3: CAWSLAASRTDTQYF. The CDR3 region has the DNA TGTGCCTGGAGTTTAGCGGCCTCAAGGACAGATACGCAGTATTTT.

The chain uses TRBV4-1 and TRBJ2-7; the D is unclear. CDR1 is MGHRA and CDR2 is YSYEKL in the germline V gene. This CDR3 is built from 15 residues. V was pared by 0 bases and J by 7 bases, with 16 bases between. CDR3 protein: CASSQESRAALEQYF. The CDR3, as DNA: TGCGCCAGCAGCCAAGAGTCGAGAGCCGCACTGGAGCAGTACTTC.

The chain links TRBV9 to TRBJ1-6, with 9 bases matching TRBD1. The CDR3 has 15 residues. V lost 4 bases, J lost 5 bases, and 4 bases stayed unmatched. Per the germline V gene, CDR1 is SGDLS and CDR2 is YYNGEE. The CDR3 is CASSPRDRDNSPLHF. As DNA, the CDR3 is TGTGCCAGCAGCCCCCGGGACAGGGATAATTCACCCCTCCACTTT.

The genes are TRBV5-4 and TRBJ2-7; 7 nucleotides align to TRBD1. Trimming removed 1 base from V and 4 bases from J; junction bases left unmatched: 5. Germline V gene sequence: CDR1 SGHNT, CDR2 YYREEE (reference sequence). CDR3 length: 14 residues. The CDR3 bases are TGTGCCAGCAGCTTGAGAGGGGGCGCTTACGAGCAGTACTTC. It codes for CASSLRGGAYEQYF.

The CDR3 sequence is CASGTSGTGLDTQYF. CDR3 bases: TGCGCCAGCGGGACGTCCGGGACTGGATTAGATACGCAGTATTTT. The gene calls are TRBV5-1 and TRBJ2-3; TRBD2 is a possible D gene (6 bases). This CDR3 comprises 15 residues. Trimming removed 7 bases from V and 5 bases from J, with 20 bases in between. Germline V gives CDR1 SGHRS, CDR2 YFSETQ.

This sequence joins TRBV18 and TRBJ1-1; TRBD1 matches 7 bases. The CDR3 has 14 residues. The J segment lost 5 bases and the V segment lost 3 bases, leaving 6 bases of the junction unmatched. Germline V gives CDR1 KGHSH, CDR2 LQKENI. CDR3 residues: CASSPRQGGTEAFF. The CDR3 DNA reads TGTGCCAGCTCACCGAGACAGGGTGGGACTGAAGCTTTCTTT.

The chain carries TRBV2 and TRBJ1-1, with TRBD1 matching over 11 bases. Germline V lookup: CDR1 SNHLY, CDR2 FYNNEI. CDR3 length equals 18 residues. The ends lost 6 bases at V and 2 bases at J; junction bases unmatched: 14. CDR3: CASSGFSGTGGPNTEAFF. Written as DNA, the CDR3 is TGTGCCAGCAGCGGGTTCTCCGGGACAGGGGGACCCAACACTGAAGCTTTCTTT.

V gene TRBV27 combines with J gene TRBJ1-2; D is possibly TRBD1 (5 bases). CDR1 is MNHEY, CDR2 SMNVEV, per germline (reference sequence). V lost 5 bases and J 5 bases, leaving 12 bases between the germline ends. CDR3 length: 13 amino acids. CDR3: CASSPGTDYGYTF. The CDR3 DNA reads as TGTGCCAGCAGTCCGGGGACTGATTATGGCTACACCTTC.

The chain couples TRBV29-1 to TRBJ1-4, with D perhaps matching TRBD1 (5 bases). The CDR3 length is 13 residues. Trimming removed 4 bases from V and 6 bases from J, with 12 bases in between. CDR1 is SQVTM and CDR2 is ANQGSEA in the germline V gene. CDR3 residues: CSVGGRVDEKLFF. The CDR3 bases are TGCAGCGTTGGAGGCAGGGTAGATGAAAAACTGTTTTTT.

The V call is TRBV4-1, the J call TRBJ1-3; D ambiguous. CDR1 MGHRA and CDR2 YSYEKL come from the germline V gene. The V and J ends lost 4 bases and 0 bases respectively, with 13 bases between them. The CDR3 runs 16 residues. The CDR3 DNA sequence: TGCGCCAGCAGCCCGGCCGGACTACCCTCTGGAAACACCATATATTTT. It encodes CASSPAGLPSGNTIYF.

This clone was detected only a few times. The CDR3 coding sequence is TGTGCCAGCAGTTTATGGGCAGGGGGCGATGAAAAACTGTTTTTT. As protein: CASSLWAGGDEKLFF. The V gene is TRBV28, the J gene TRBJ1-4, with TRBD1 matching over 8 bases. Per germline, CDR1 MDHEN and CDR2 SYDVKM. The V gene end was trimmed by 0 bases and the J gene end by 6 bases; junction bases not matched to a gene: 3. The CDR3 runs to 15 residues.

The CDR3 DNA reads TGTGCCAGCAGTGGACAGGGAATGAACACTGAAGCTTTCTTT. Its translation: CASSGQGMNTEAFF. The rearrangement uses TRBV6-1 and TRBJ1-1; 7 bases fit TRBD1. V shed 4 bases, J shed 0 bases, and the junction held 2 bases outside the gene matches. The CDR3 length is 14 residues. Germline V gene lookup returns CDR1 MNHNS and CDR2 SASEGT.

The chain links TRBV4-1 to TRBJ1-2; a possible D gene is TRBD1 (5 bases). V shed 3 bases and J shed 8 bases, with 16 bases lying between them. Looked up from germline, CDR1 is MGHRA and CDR2 is YSYEKL. This CDR3 region has 14 residues. The CDR3 region has the DNA TGCGCCAGCAGCCAGACCGGGGAGGGGAAGGGCTACACCTTC. It specifies CASSQTGEGKGYTF.

The chain joins TRBV11-3 to TRBJ2-5; weak D call: TRBD2 (6 bases). Germline loops: CDR1 SGHNT, CDR2 YENEEA. V was trimmed by 5 bases and J by 4 bases, leaving 14 bases between them. The CDR3 extends over 14 amino acids. The CDR3 nucleotides read TGTGCCAGCAGCCCGAGCGGAGGGGTAGAGACCCAGTACTTC. Translated, it gives CASSPSGGVETQYF.

The J gene is TRBJ2-1, the V gene TRBV4-1; 7 nucleotides match TRBD2. V lost 1 base to trimming and J lost 1 base; unmatched junction nucleotides: 1. Germline CDR1 MGHRA, CDR2 YSYEKL. CDR3 length: 15 amino acids. The CDR3 here is CASSQGAGSYNEQFF. The CDR3, as DNA: TGCGCCAGCAGCCAAGGAGCGGGGTCCTACAATGAGCAGTTCTTC.

V and J are TRBV9 and TRBJ2-3; D possibly corresponds to TRBD1 (5 bases). The CDR3 has 14 amino acids. V lost 3 bases and J 2 bases, leaving 10 bases between the germline ends. Germline CDR1 and CDR2: SGDLS and YYNGEE. DNA for the CDR3: TGTGCCAGCAGCGACAGGTCTAACACAGATACGCAGTATTTT. Its protein product is CASSDRSNTDTQYF.

This chain links TRBV2 with TRBJ2-7, with D tentatively TRBD2 (5 bases). CDR1 and CDR2 (germline): SNHLY, FYNNEI. The CDR3 sequence is 11 residues long. V gave up 6 bases and J gave up 6 bases, with 9 bases separating them. The CDR3 bases are TGTGCCAGCAGGATGGAGGTCGAGCAGTACTTC. Translation: CASRMEVEQYF. The full variable domain, its missing parts supplied by reference TRBV2 and TRBJ2-7, is EPEVTQTPSHQVTQMGQEVILRCVPISNHLYFYWYRQILGQKVEFLVSFYNNEISEKSEIFDDQFSVERPDGSNFTLKIRSTKLEDSAMYFCASRMEVEQYFGPGTRLTVT.

The chain links TRBV6-6 to TRBJ1-6, with D possibly TRBD1 on 5 matching bases. The CDR3 totals 13 residues. Germline V lookup: CDR1 MNHNY, CDR2 SVGAGI (reference sequence). V was shortened by 6 bases and J by 13 bases, with 16 bases between the two germline ends. This CDR3 is CASRMTEHYPLHF. CDR3 bases: TGTGCCAGCAGGATGACAGAGCACTACCCCCTCCACTTT.

The chain has TRBV25-1 and TRBJ1-2; TRBD1 matches at 9 bases. V was pared by 8 bases and J by 8 bases, with 12 bases of the junction left unmatched. The CDR3 is 14 amino acids. Per germline, CDR1 MGHDK and CDR2 SYGVNS. The CDR3 here is CASGSTTGGIGYTF. For the CDR3, the DNA is TGTGCCAGCGGAAGCACAACAGGGGGCATAGGCTACACCTTC.

V usage is TRBV2 and J usage is TRBJ2-7; TRBD2 is a possible D gene (7 bases). The CDR3 extends over 19 amino acids. Germline CDR1 SNHLY, CDR2 FYNNEI. Trimming shortened V by 5 bases and J by 2 bases, and 28 bases separated the two germline ends. The CDR3 region is CASSRGGFFLGTTTYEQYF. The CDR3 DNA reads TGTGCCAGCAGTAGGGGGGGGTTTTTTCTCGGGACAACCACCTACGAGCAGTACTTC.